The 17 T cell receptor beta chains below were found in one sample sequenced in a study of cytomegalovirus exposure and HLA in healthy donors. The study ran its PCR with 60 Vbeta and 13 Jbeta primers. Repertoires were generated with immunoSEQ multiplex PCR, while TCRdb's copy carries only in-frame clones and drops some. The sample has over 150,000 clones; about 80% are singletons. The sequenced sample was PBMCs. The receptors originated from a man younger than 30 in good health and CMV-seropositive.

The rearrangement links TRBV9 to TRBJ2-1; D might be TRBD1 (6 bases). V lost 5 bases, J lost 4 bases, and 13 bases lay in between. This CDR3 is built from 14 residues. CDR1 is SGDLS and CDR2 is YYNGEE in the germline V gene. The CDR3 loop is CASSLTGQYNEQFF. The CDR3 DNA follows: TGTGCCAGCAGTCTGACCGGACAGTACAATGAGCAGTTCTTC. Filled out from reference TRBV9 and TRBJ2-1, the complete variable domain reads DSGVTQTPKHLITATGQRVTLRCSPRSGDLSVYWYQQSLDQGLQFLIQYYNGEERAKGNILERFSAQQFPDLHSELNLSSLELGDSALYFCASSLTGQYNEQFFGPGTRLTVL.

The chain carries TRBV6-1 and TRBJ2-7; D perhaps matches TRBD1 (5 bases). Trimming left V 2 bases short and J 4 bases short, with 15 bases between. The CDR3 spans 15 residues. Germline CDR1 reads MNHNS; CDR2 reads SASEGT. This chain's CDR3 is CASSEYPPGKYEQYF. CDR3 bases: TGTGCCAGCAGTGAATACCCCCCAGGGAAGTACGAGCAGTACTTC.

The CDR3 sequence is CASSLVLANAYEQYF. CDR3 sequence (DNA): TGCGCCAGCAGCTTGGTGTTGGCCAATGCCTACGAGCAGTACTTC. The chain joins TRBV5-1 to TRBJ2-7; D ambiguous. Germline CDR1 SGHRS, CDR2 YFSETQ. The CDR3 runs to 15 residues. With 0 bases removed from V and 2 bases from J, the gap between germline ends came to 12 bases.

The genes are TRBV7-9 and TRBJ1-5; D is uncertain. The V end was cut by 1 base, the J end by 4 bases, with 17 bases between. CDR3 size: 17 residues. The V gene's germline CDR1 is SEHNR and CDR2 FQNEAQ (reference sequence). As DNA, the CDR3 is TGTGCCAGCAGCTTAGTGTTGTTTGGGCAGAAGAATCAGCCCCAGCATTTT. It specifies CASSLVLFGQKNQPQHF.

This sequence joins TRBV6-1 and TRBJ1-1; weak D call: TRBD1 (6 bases). Germline V gene lookup returns CDR1 MNHNS and CDR2 SASEGT. This CDR3 has 14 residues. Trimming shortened V by 4 bases and J by 0 bases, and 9 bases separated the two germline ends. CDR3 DNA sequence: TGTGCCAGCAGTGTTACAGGGATGAACACTGAAGCTTTCTTT. Protein: CASSVTGMNTEAFF.

This chain joins TRBV10-2 and TRBJ2-7; no reliable D call. CDR3 length: 14 amino acids. Germline V gene sequence: CDR1 WSHSY, CDR2 SAAADI. V gave up 4 bases and J gave up 1 base, with 11 bases separating them. In nucleotides, the CDR3 is TGCGCCAGCAGTGTAGTTGCAAAGTCCTACGAGCAGTACTTC. Translated: CASSVVAKSYEQYF.

Regarding this clone: The sample contains more than one DNA sequence encoding this CDR3. The chain employs TRBV5-1 and TRBJ2-7; 10 positions agree with TRBD1. CDR3 length: 14 amino acids. Germline CDR1 and CDR2: SGHRS and YFSETQ. Unmatched junction bases numbered 5, after V lost 4 bases and J lost 4 bases. CDR3 DNA sequence: TGCGCCAGCAGCCCACCGGGACAGGGGTACGAGCAGTACTTC. It is translated as CASSPPGQGYEQYF.

This chain links TRBV5-1 with TRBJ1-2, with TRBD1 matching 8 bases. The V gene's germline CDR1 is SGHRS and CDR2 YFSETQ. The CDR3 consists of 16 residues. Trimming took 5 bases from V and 3 from J; bases not matched to a gene: 12. The CDR3 DNA reads TGCGCCAGCAGTCGGGCGGACAGGGCGATGGACTATGGCTACACCTTC. Protein: CASSRADRAMDYGYTF. Variable domain in full (rest from reference TRBV5-1 and TRBJ1-2): KAGVTQTPRYLIKTRGQQVTLSCSPISGHRSVSWYQQTPGQGLQFLFEYFSETQRNKGNFPGRFSGRQFSNSRSEMNVSTLELGDSALYLCASSRADRAMDYGYTFGSGTRLTVV.

The rearrangement uses TRBV11-2 and TRBJ2-2; TRBD2 aligns across 13 bases. V trimming: 5 bases; J trimming: 6 bases; junction bases outside the gene matches: 6. Germline CDR1 SGHAT, CDR2 FQNNGV. There are 16 residues in the CDR3. The CDR3 DNA is TGTGCCAGCAGCACAACACTAGCGGGGGGGCCCGGGGAGCTGTTTTTT. It specifies CASSTTLAGGPGELFF.

This clone was seen just once. V and J are TRBV6-5 and TRBJ1-5; D call uncertain. Germline CDR1 reads MNHEY; CDR2 reads SVGAGI. With 8 bases removed from V and 0 bases from J, the gap between germline ends came to 5 bases. This CDR3 is 12 amino acids long. CDR3 coding DNA: TGTGCCAGCGCTATTAGCAATCAGCCCCAGCATTTT. It encodes CASAISNQPQHF.

This chain links TRBV14 with TRBJ2-3; 8 bases line up with TRBD2. Germline V gene data show CDR1 as SGHDN and CDR2 as FVKESK. CDR3 length equals 15 residues. The junction had 6 bases not matched to a gene; V was cut back by 5 bases and J by 2 bases. CDR3 protein: CASSVAGRFTDTQYF. CDR3 sequence (DNA): TGTGCCAGCAGCGTAGCGGGGCGATTCACAGATACGCAGTATTTT.

This clone has a single count. The rearrangement joins TRBV19 to TRBJ2-7; TRBD1 matches at 10 bases. In germline, CDR1 is LNHDA, CDR2 SQIVND (reference sequence). Trimming cost V 4 bases and J 3 bases; bases outside gene matches: 6. The CDR3 has 15 residues. This CDR3 is CASSRDRGADYEQYF. The CDR3 coding sequence is TGTGCCAGTAGTAGGGACAGGGGTGCGGACTACGAGCAGTACTTC.

J is TRBJ2-2 and V is TRBV4-3; perhaps TRBD2 as D (5 bases). Trimming shortened V by 0 bases and J by 1 base, and 12 bases separated the two germline ends. This CDR3 contains 17 residues. Germline CDR1 is LGHNA and CDR2 is YSLEER. The CDR3 DNA reads TGCGCCAGCAGCCAAGATTTGAGAGGGAAGAACACCGGGGAGCTGTTTTTT. It translates to CASSQDLRGKNTGELFF.

The sample holds a few counts of this clone. The chain has TRBV9 and TRBJ2-3; a weak D match, TRBD1 (6 bases). The V gene's germline CDR1 is SGDLS and CDR2 YYNGEE. V shed 3 bases and J shed 4 bases, with 15 bases lying between them. The CDR3 has 15 residues. CDR3 sequence reads: CASSGGTFFPDTQYF. As DNA, the CDR3 is TGTGCCAGCAGCGGTGGGACATTTTTCCCAGATACGCAGTATTTT.

The chain combines TRBV19 with TRBJ2-5; D call uncertain. This CDR3 has 16 residues. Per the germline V gene, CDR1 is LNHDA and CDR2 is SQIVND (reference sequence). With 1 base removed from V and 0 bases from J, the gap between germline ends came to 12 bases. DNA of the CDR3: TGTGCCAGTAGTATAGGGGCAGAGATGTACCAAGAGACCCAGTACTTC. Its protein is CASSIGAEMYQETQYF.

This clone was counted once. The chain is built from TRBV6-1 and TRBJ1-2; unclear D gene. The V gene's germline CDR1 is MNHNS and CDR2 SASEGT. Trimming removed 2 bases from V and 5 bases from J, with 9 bases in between. CDR3 length: 13 residues. CDR3 coding DNA: TGTGCCAGCAGTGAAAGCGGGCAGTATGGCTACACCTTC. This translates into CASSESGQYGYTF.

This chain joins TRBV10-3 and TRBJ2-2; TRBD1 aligns across 7 bases. The junction had 1 base not matched to a gene; V was cut back by 6 bases and J by 0 bases. The CDR3 extends over 14 amino acids. Per the germline V gene, CDR1 is ENHRY and CDR2 is SYGVKD. The CDR3 coding sequence is TGTGCCATCAGCGGGACAGCGAACACCGGGGAGCTGTTTTTT. As protein: CAISGTANTGELFF.